This TCR beta chain was sequenced in a study of Ad26.COV2.S vaccination and SARS-CoV-2 variants. Study-wide findings and caveats: Post-vaccination spike-specific CD8+ and CD4+ T cell responses reportedly had substantial breadth. Possibly, TCR breadth and depth analyses underestimated total T cell responses.

With respect to this clone: The antigen is undetermined.

Profiling relied on immunoSEQ multiplex PCR, and the TCRdb table lists in-frame clones only, not all of them. The sample has approximately 480,000 clones; about 83% are singletons. Sample treatment: 15 to 20 received Ad26.COV2.S at low or high dose, single or two shots; about 5 received placebo; per-sample allocation not given. On day 63 after the first injection, vaccine and placebo recipients gave samples. Participants' vaccine, an Ad26 vector, delivered Wuhan-strain SARS-CoV-2 spike. Germline V lookup: CDR1 SNHLY, CDR2 FYNNEI. CDR3 length: 16 amino acids. Trimming removed 6 bases from V and 2 bases from J; junction bases left unmatched: 11.

The chain couples TRBV2 to TRBJ1-1, with 8 bases matching TRBD1. This receptor was identified in a person aged 18-65 years who received the Ad26.COV2.S COVID-19 vaccine or a placebo. Sequenced material: peripheral blood, taken in a trial of Ad26.COV2.S vaccine versus placebo. The CDR3: CASRWTTGGENTEAFF. The CDR3 DNA reads TGTGCCAGCAGATGGACTACAGGGGGGGAAAACACTGAAGCTTTCTTT. The full variable domain, in which reference TRBV2 and TRBJ1-1 provide the parts outside the CDR3, is EPEVTQTPSHQVTQMGQEVILRCVPISNHLYFYWYRQILGQKVEFLVSFYNNEISEKSEIFDDQFSVERPDGSNFTLKIRSTKLEDSAMYFCASRWTTGGENTEAFFGQGTRLTVV.